Below are 16 T cell receptor beta chains sequenced from a single sample in a study of blood T cell repertoires in COVID-19. Assay used: immunoSEQ multiplex PCR; TCRdb lists only in-frame clones, some missing. This sample yields about 150,000 clones, of which approximately 80% are seen a single time; 9.5% to 13% belongs to the top ten. Sequences were obtained from peripheral blood. All receptors derive from an older woman with COVID-19, enrolled during active disease.

The CDR3 nucleotides read TGCAGCGTTGAAGTCGGGGGTCAGCCCCAGCATTTT. Protein product: CSVEVGGQPQHF. The gene calls are TRBV29-1 and TRBJ1-5; the D gene is possibly TRBD1 (5 bases). The V end was cut by 1 base, the J end by 6 bases, with 7 bases between. The CDR3 extends over 12 amino acids. Germline assignment: CDR1 SQVTM and CDR2 ANQGSEA.

V and J are TRBV30 and TRBJ2-7; 8 bases align to TRBD1. The germline gives CDR1 GTSNPN, CDR2 SVGIG (reference sequence). V shed 2 bases and J 3 bases; nucleotides not matched to a gene: 6. The length of the CDR3 is 14 residues. CDR3 protein: CAWSLAGGVYEQYV. Written as DNA, the CDR3 is TGTGCCTGGAGTTTGGCAGGGGGCGTCTACGAGCAGTACGTC.

The chain carries TRBV15 and TRBJ2-4, with TRBD2 matching over 14 bases. Germline V gene sequence: CDR1 LNHNV, CDR2 YYDKDF (reference sequence). The CDR3 is 16 amino acids. V dropped 2 bases and J dropped 6; count of bases not matched to a gene: 3. The CDR3 loop reads CATSRPGTSGRNIQYF. CDR3 in DNA: TGTGCCACCAGCAGACCCGGGACTAGCGGGAGAAACATTCAGTACTTC.

The genes are TRBV9 and TRBJ2-1; D perhaps matches TRBD2 (5 bases). Germline CDR1 is SGDLS and CDR2 is YYNGEE. Trimming cost V 0 bases and J 9 bases, with 13 bases left between them. CDR3 length: 14 residues. The CDR3 DNA is TGTGCCAGCAGCGTAGACCTAGTAGGGAGTGAGCAGTTCTTC. This encodes CASSVDLVGSEQFF.

The gene calls are TRBV5-8 and TRBJ2-2; 9 bases are a match to TRBD1. Per germline, CDR1 SGHTS and CDR2 YDEGEE. The CDR3 totals 15 residues. After removal of 4 bases from V and 4 bases from J, the junction contained 5 bases not matched to a gene. CDR3 in amino acids: CASSREDRGTGELFF. As DNA, the CDR3 is TGTGCCAGCAGCAGGGAGGACAGGGGCACCGGGGAGCTGTTTTTT.

This clone was seen more than once but under ten times. The chain couples TRBV19 to TRBJ1-2; D is perhaps TRBD1 (5 bases). Germline CDR1 is LNHDA and CDR2 is SQIVND (reference sequence). Trimming cost V 6 bases and J 8 bases, with 16 bases left between them. This CDR3 has 13 residues. In DNA form, the CDR3 reads TGTGCCAGTAGCGCGGGACTCAAGGACGGCTACACCTTC. Its translation: CASSAGLKDGYTF.

The J gene is TRBJ2-2, the V gene TRBV7-3; 10 bases line up with TRBD2. Germline values: CDR1 SGHTA, CDR2 FQGTGA. Losses at the gene ends were 0 bases for V and 6 bases for J; bases not matched to a gene: 4. The CDR3 is 16 residues long. CDR3 residues: CASSLTASGSAGELFF. For the CDR3, the DNA is TGTGCCAGCAGCTTAACAGCTAGCGGGAGCGCCGGGGAGCTGTTTTTT. Full variable domain (outside the CDR3, taken from reference TRBV7-3 and TRBJ2-2): GAGVSQTPSNKVTEKGKYVELRCDPISGHTALYWYRQSLGQGPEFLIYFQGTGAADDSGLPNDRFFAVRPEGSVSTLKIQRTERGDSAVYLCASSLTASGSAGELFFGEGSRLTVL.

This clone showed up just a few times. This chain links TRBV9 with TRBJ1-2, with 9 bases aligning to TRBD1. The CDR3 loop spans 17 amino acids. Germline V gene sequence: CDR1 SGDLS, CDR2 YYNGEE. V shed 3 bases and J 0 bases; nucleotides not matched to a gene: 9. The chain's CDR3 is CASSGPRDRAANYGYTF. The CDR3 nucleotides read TGTGCCAGCAGCGGACCCCGGGACAGGGCAGCTAACTATGGCTACACCTTC.

The chain employs TRBV5-1 and TRBJ1-5, with 7 bases identical to TRBD1. V shed 4 bases, J shed 6 bases, and the junction held 7 bases outside the gene matches. The CDR3 totals 14 residues. Per germline, CDR1 SGHRS and CDR2 YFSETQ. CDR3 sequence reads: CASSPSGGSQPQHF. The CDR3, as DNA: TGCGCCAGCAGCCCGTCAGGGGGAAGTCAGCCCCAGCATTTT. The entire variable domain, with the rest obtained from reference TRBV5-1 and TRBJ1-5, is as follows: KAGVTQTPRYLIKTRGQQVTLSCSPISGHRSVSWYQQTPGQGLQFLFEYFSETQRNKGNFPGRFSGRQFSNSRSEMNVSTLELGDSALYLCASSPSGGSQPQHFGDGTRLSIL.

The chain employs TRBV2 and TRBJ2-1, with D perhaps TRBD2 (6 bases). Germline V gene sequence: CDR1 SNHLY, CDR2 FYNNEI. Deletions cut 6 bases from V and 5 bases from J, with 17 bases between. The CDR3 runs to 15 residues. The CDR3 loop is CASRAPPSADNEQFF. DNA for the CDR3: TGTGCCAGCAGGGCCCCTCCTAGCGCCGACAATGAGCAGTTCTTC.

The rearrangement links TRBV6-5 to TRBJ1-1; D may be TRBD1 (6 bases). Germline CDR1 and CDR2: MNHEY and SVGAGI. V lost 7 bases and J 4 bases, leaving 13 bases between the germline ends. This CDR3 comprises 13 residues. CDR3 coding DNA: TGTGCCAGCACGGGAGGGGGTAGCACTGAAGCTTTCTTT. Translation gives CASTGGGSTEAFF.

CDR3 sequence (DNA): TGCGCCAGCAGCTTGGTTGCTACCGGGGAGTATGAGCAGTTCTTC. It is translated as CASSLVATGEYEQFF. The chain recombines TRBV5-1 with TRBJ2-1, with TRBD2 as a possible D gene (5 bases). The CDR3 spans 15 residues. Germline CDR1 reads SGHRS; CDR2 reads YFSETQ. V was pared by 0 bases and J by 8 bases, with 15 bases between. Using reference TRBV5-1 and TRBJ2-1 for the parts outside the CDR3, the full variable domain is KAGVTQTPRYLIKTRGQQVTLSCSPISGHRSVSWYQQTPGQGLQFLFEYFSETQRNKGNFPGRFSGRQFSNSRSEMNVSTLELGDSALYLCASSLVATGEYEQFFGPGTRLTVL.

The chain uses TRBV9 and TRBJ2-1; a possible D gene is TRBD2 (5 bases). Germline values: CDR1 SGDLS, CDR2 YYNGEE. This CDR3 has 14 residues. Trimming removed 3 bases from V and 10 bases from J, with 17 bases in between. This CDR3 reads CASSGGGSDTEQFF. Written as DNA, the CDR3 is TGTGCCAGCAGCGGGGGTGGGAGCGATACGGAGCAGTTCTTC.

V usage is TRBV24-1 and J usage is TRBJ2-4, with 12 bases identical to TRBD1. The CDR3 is made up of 14 amino acids. Germline assignment: CDR1 KGHDR and CDR2 SFDVKD. The V segment lost 3 bases and the J segment 11 bases; nucleotides outside the gene matches: 4. In nucleotides, the CDR3 is TGTGCCACCAGTGATCCCGGGACAGGGGGCGTTCAGTACTTC. This encodes CATSDPGTGGVQYF.

This clone is medium-sized (0.01 to 0.1%) in the sample. The V and J genes are TRBV19 and TRBJ1-1; D ambiguous. CDR1 is LNHDA and CDR2 is SQIVND in the germline V gene (reference sequence). Trimming removed 10 bases from V and 0 bases from J, with 6 bases in between. The CDR3 is 11 amino acids. CDR3 DNA: TGTGCCACCTCGGTGAACACTGAAGCTTTCTTT. Translated: CATSVNTEAFF.

This chain connects TRBV7-2 to TRBJ2-1, with 8 bases lining up with TRBD2. The CDR3 runs 15 residues. V was pared by 1 base and J by 7 bases, with 6 bases of the junction left unmatched. Germline values: CDR1 SGHTA, CDR2 FQGNSA. The CDR3 DNA is TGTGCCAGCAGCTTAGAAGGCGGGGGGTGGAATGAGCAGTTCTTC. It translates to CASSLEGGGWNEQFF.